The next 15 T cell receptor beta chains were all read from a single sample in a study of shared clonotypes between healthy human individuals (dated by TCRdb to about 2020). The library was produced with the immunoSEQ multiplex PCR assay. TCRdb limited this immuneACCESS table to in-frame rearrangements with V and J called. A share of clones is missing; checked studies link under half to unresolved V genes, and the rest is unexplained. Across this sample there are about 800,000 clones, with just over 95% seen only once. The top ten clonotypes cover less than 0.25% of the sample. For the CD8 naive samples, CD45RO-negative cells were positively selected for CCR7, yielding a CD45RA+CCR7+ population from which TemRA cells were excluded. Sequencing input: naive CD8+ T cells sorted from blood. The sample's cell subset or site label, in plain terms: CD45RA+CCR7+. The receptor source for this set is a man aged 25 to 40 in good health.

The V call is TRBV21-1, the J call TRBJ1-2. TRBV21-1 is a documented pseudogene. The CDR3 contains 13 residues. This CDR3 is CASSKEIKPDYTF. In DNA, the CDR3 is TGTGCCAGCAGCAAAGAAATCAAGCCTGACTACACCTTC.

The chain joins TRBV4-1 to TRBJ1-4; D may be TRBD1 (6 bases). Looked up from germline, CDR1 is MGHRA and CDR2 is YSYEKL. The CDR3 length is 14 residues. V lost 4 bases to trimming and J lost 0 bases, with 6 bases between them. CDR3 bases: TGCGCCAGCAGCCCAGGGGCAACTAATGAAAAACTGTTTTTT. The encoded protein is CASSPGATNEKLFF.

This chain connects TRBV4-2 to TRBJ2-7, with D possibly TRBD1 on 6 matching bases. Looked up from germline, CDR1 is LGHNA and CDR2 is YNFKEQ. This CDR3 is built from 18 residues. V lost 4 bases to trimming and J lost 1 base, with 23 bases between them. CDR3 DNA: TGTGCCAGCAGCCCAAAGACAGGAACTAACGGGTTATCCTACGAGCAGTACTTC. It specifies CASSPKTGTNGLSYEQYF.

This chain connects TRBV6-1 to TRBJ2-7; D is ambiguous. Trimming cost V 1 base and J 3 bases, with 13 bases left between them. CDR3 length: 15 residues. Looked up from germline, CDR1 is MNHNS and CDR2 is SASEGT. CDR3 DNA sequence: TGTGCCAGCAGTGAAGGCGTTTTGGGTGACTACGAGCAGTACTTC. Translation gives CASSEGVLGDYEQYF.

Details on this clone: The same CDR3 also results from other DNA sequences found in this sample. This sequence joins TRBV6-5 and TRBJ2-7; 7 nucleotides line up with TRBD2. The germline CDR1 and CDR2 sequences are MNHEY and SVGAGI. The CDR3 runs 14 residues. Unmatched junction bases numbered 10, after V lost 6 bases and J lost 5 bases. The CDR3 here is CASRVLAGVDEQYF. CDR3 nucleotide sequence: TGTGCCAGCAGGGTACTGGCGGGAGTAGACGAGCAGTACTTC.

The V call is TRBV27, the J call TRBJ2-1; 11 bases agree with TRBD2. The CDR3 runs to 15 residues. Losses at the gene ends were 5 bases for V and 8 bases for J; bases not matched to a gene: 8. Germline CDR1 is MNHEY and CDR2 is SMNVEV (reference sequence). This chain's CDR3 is CASSLIAGGPHEQFF. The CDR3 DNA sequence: TGTGCCAGCAGTCTTATAGCGGGAGGGCCGCATGAGCAGTTCTTC.

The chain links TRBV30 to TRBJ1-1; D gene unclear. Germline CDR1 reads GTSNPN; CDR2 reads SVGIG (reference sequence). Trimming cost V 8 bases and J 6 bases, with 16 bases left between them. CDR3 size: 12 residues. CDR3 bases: TGTGCCGAAATTGGTCTGGGCGCTGAAGCTTTCTTT. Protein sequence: CAEIGLGAEAFF. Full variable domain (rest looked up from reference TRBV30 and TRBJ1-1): SQTIHQWPATLVQPVGSPLSLECTVEGTSNPNLYWYRQAAGRGLQLLFYSVGIGQISSEVPQNLSASRPQDRQFILSSKKLLLSDSGFYLCAEIGLGAEAFFGQGTRLTVV.

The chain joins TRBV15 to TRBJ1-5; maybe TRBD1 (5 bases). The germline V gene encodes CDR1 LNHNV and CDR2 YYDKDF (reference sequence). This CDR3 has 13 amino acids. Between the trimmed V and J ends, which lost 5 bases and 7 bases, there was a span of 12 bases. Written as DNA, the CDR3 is TGTGCCACCAGCCCAGGGTTCGGGCAGCCCCAGCATTTT. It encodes CATSPGFGQPQHF. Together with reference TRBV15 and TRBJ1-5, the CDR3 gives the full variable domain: DAMVIQNPRYQVTQFGKPVTLSCSQTLNHNVMYWYQQKSSQAPKLLFHYYDKDFNNEADTPDNFQSRRPNTSFCFLDIRSPGLGDTAMYLCATSPGFGQPQHFGDGTRLSIL.

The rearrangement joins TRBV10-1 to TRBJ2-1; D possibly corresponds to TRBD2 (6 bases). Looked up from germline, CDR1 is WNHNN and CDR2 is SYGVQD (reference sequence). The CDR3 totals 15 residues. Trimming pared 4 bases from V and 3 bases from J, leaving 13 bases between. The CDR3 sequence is CASSVETSSYNEQFF. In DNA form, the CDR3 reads TGCGCCAGCAGTGTAGAAACTAGCAGCTACAATGAGCAGTTCTTC.

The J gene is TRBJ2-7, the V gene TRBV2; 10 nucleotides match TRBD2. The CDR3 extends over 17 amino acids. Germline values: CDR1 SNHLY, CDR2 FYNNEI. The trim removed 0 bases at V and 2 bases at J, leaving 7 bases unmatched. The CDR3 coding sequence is TGTGCCAGCAGTGAAGCCCTAGCGGGAGCCAAGGCCTACGAGCAGTACTTC. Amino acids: CASSEALAGAKAYEQYF.

CDR3 loop: CSVEQESHEQYF. CDR3 nucleotides: TGCAGCGTTGAACAGGAGTCCCACGAGCAGTACTTC. The gene calls are TRBV29-1 and TRBJ2-7, with D unresolved. The V end was cut by 2 bases, the J end by 5 bases, with 10 bases between. CDR3 length equals 12 residues. Germline CDR1 reads SQVTM; CDR2 reads ANQGSEA.

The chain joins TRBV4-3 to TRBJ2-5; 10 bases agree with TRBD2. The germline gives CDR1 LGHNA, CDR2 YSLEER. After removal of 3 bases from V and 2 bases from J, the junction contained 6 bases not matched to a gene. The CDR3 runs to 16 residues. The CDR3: CASSHRTSGVQETQYF. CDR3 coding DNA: TGCGCCAGCAGCCACAGGACTAGCGGTGTTCAAGAGACCCAGTACTTC.

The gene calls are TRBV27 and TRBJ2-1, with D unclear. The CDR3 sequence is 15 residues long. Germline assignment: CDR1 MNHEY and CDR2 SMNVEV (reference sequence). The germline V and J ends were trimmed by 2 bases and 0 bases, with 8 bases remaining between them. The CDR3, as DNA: TGTGCCAGCAGTTTAGGTGGTTACTCCTACAATGAGCAGTTCTTC. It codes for CASSLGGYSYNEQFF.

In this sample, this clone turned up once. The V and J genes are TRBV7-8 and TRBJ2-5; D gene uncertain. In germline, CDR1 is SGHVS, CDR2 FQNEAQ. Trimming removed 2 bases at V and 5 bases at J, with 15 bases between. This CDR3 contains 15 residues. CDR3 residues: CASSLRAVVGETQYF. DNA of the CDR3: TGTGCCAGCAGCTTAAGGGCCGTCGTCGGGGAGACCCAGTACTTC.

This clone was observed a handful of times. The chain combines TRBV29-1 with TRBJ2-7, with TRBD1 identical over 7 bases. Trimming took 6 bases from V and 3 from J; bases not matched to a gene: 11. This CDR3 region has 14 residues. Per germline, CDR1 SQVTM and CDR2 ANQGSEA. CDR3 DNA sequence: TGCAGCGTCCTTACAGGGGCCGTATTCTACGAGCAGTACTTC. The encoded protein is CSVLTGAVFYEQYF.